This T cell receptor beta chain was retrieved from a study of post-analysis software for immune sequencing data (dated by TCRdb to the mid-2010s). Regarding the research as a whole: Disease courses on record covered relapsing-remitting, secondary progressive and progressive-relapsing multiple sclerosis, though some patients had no subtype annotation. The multiple sclerosis patient repertoires were compared with around ten previously published healthy control repertoires from donors aged about 6 to 26 years. A subset of samples was prepared in parallel using single-end sample barcoding, then pooled and co-amplified after Illumina adapter ligation. What the work shows at the level of the full study, not this receptor alone: Four or five TRBV segments, including TRBV5-6, TRBV5-1 and TRBV20-1, were significantly more frequent in patients than controls. The control group was slightly older than the multiple sclerosis patient group. Multiple sclerosis patients had significantly lower normalized Chao1 diversity than controls, a result that suggests substantial peripheral T-cell clonal expansion. Strong co-clustering of samples prepared in the same batch was shown by direct clustering with F measure, prompting a batch-effect correction.

This clonotype showed up many times. Its antigen remains undetermined. No much larger clone is present one base from it, and per-base qualities are unavailable. Library preparation employed PCR. Instrument used: Illumina HiSeq 2500. Unique molecular identifiers were incorporated into TCR beta cDNA libraries to reduce PCR and sequencing biases. Per 1 to 10 million input T cells, approximately 500,000 cDNA molecules were obtained, such that each molecule approximated one T cell. The patient libraries were prepared and sequenced using the same protocol as the earlier healthy control dataset. Within a given batch, samples were prepared together, multiplexed and sequenced on the same HiSeq lane. On the study's bioinformatics: Raw barcoded reads were processed with MIGEC, discarding single-read molecular identifier groups before consensus assembly and CDR3 extraction. VDJtools was used for post-analysis of the clonotype tables, with diversity normalized by down-sampling every dataset to the smallest sample size. In repertoire overlap clustering, CDR3 amino acid sequences, but not nucleotide sequences, were matched to correct batch-related cross-sample contamination. The public sequencing data were trimmed at Q25 with fastp and processed into clonotypes with MiXCR by TCRdb, which kept only in-frame beta chains. Merged by CDR3 protein, the rows form single entries marked with the most common genes and DNA. TCRdb's processing, not the authors' own work, is the source of the V and J calls. The table for this sample lists hundreds of thousands of distinct CDR3 sequences; 30% of them were counted only once. The leading ten clones occupy 0.56% of the sample.

To demonstrate the VDJtools post-analysis software, the study profiled TCR beta repertoires from the peripheral blood of some 13 young patients with multiple sclerosis. The multiple sclerosis patients were children and adolescents between 6 and 15 years of age. The germline ends are 9 bases apart after V is trimmed by 1 base and J by 1 base. Looking up the germline V gene yields CDR1 SGHTA and CDR2 FQGNSA. From its cysteine to its phenylalanine, the CDR3 spans 15 amino acids. Kept here is only the CDR3 DNA, which spans 45 bases and is read in frame from base 1. The sequence derives from a girl aged 10 to 17 with multiple sclerosis. Rearrangement joined TRBV7-2 to TRBJ2-3; the D region possibly corresponds to TRBD2 (7 bases align). The sequenced sample consisted of blood. The DNA reads TGTGCCAGCAGCTTAGTAGGGGGGGGCACAGATACGCAGTATTTT. Translated, this gives CASSLVGGGTDTQYF.